This T cell receptor beta chain was sequenced for a study of regulatory and conventional T cells in RAG deficiency. Study-wide results and caveats: These Omenn syndrome Treg sorts may hold peripherally activated cells instead. Shannon entropy fell and Simpson indices rose in RAG-deficient patients. Omenn patients showed >80% Treg-Tconv overlap and shorter CDR3 lengths.

TCRdb's table, derived via immunoSEQ multiplex PCR, lists solely in-frame clones and lacks some. The data hold approximately 35,000 clones, with 70% to 80% observed a single time. The sorted conventional CD4+ T cells were CD25-low and CD127-high, with genomic DNA sequenced. To note about this clone: The antigen is undetermined.

Separately, the same data were catalogued under a study of regulatory T cells. Turning to that study: The PCR used 52 TRBV and 13 TRBJ primers.

The sequence was obtained from a human donor in good health. Sequenced: CD4+ effector T cells sorted from blood.

CDR3 loop: CASSLGTTQYF. CDR3 coding DNA: TGTGCCAGCAGTTTGGGGACGACCCAGTACTTC. The rearrangement uses TRBV6-6 and TRBJ2-5; D may be TRBD1 or TRBD2 (5 bases each). Germline CDR1 and CDR2: MNHNY and SVGAGI (reference sequence). CDR3 length: 11 amino acids. V lost 4 bases, J lost 7 bases, and 7 bases lay in between.